A single sample gave rise to the 12 T cell receptor beta chains below, sequenced in a study of blood T cell repertoires in COVID-19. Sequenced by immunoSEQ multiplex PCR; TCRdb stores in-frame clones only, minus some. The sample has tens of thousands of clones, 81% seen once. Sequenced: peripheral blood. Receptor source: a man older than 75 with COVID-19, enrolled during active disease.

This clone has just a few counts. The chain employs TRBV18 and TRBJ1-6, with 9 bases lining up with TRBD1. V lost 5 bases and J lost 10; bases outside the gene matches: 6. CDR1 and CDR2 from the germline V gene are KGHSH and LQKENI. CDR3 length equals 14 residues. The CDR3 DNA follows: TGTGCCAGCTCAACCGGGACAGGGACCTCACCCCTCCACTTT. Amino acids: CASSTGTGTSPLHF.

This rearrangement joins TRBV24-1 to TRBJ2-2, with 8 nucleotides matching TRBD1. The V gene end was trimmed by 3 bases and the J gene end by 4 bases; junction bases not matched to a gene: 3. The CDR3 covers 15 residues. The germline CDR1 and CDR2 sequences are KGHDR and SFDVKD. CDR3 loop: CATSDTGTGTGELFF. CDR3 in DNA: TGTGCCACCAGTGATACCGGGACAGGCACCGGGGAGCTGTTTTTT.

This clone was counted between two and nine times. V is TRBV11-3 and J is TRBJ2-1; no clear D. Trimming shortened V by 1 base and J by 5 bases, and 6 bases separated the two germline ends. The germline CDR1 and CDR2 sequences are SGHNT and YENEEA. The CDR3 is 13 residues long. As DNA, the CDR3 is TGTGCCAGCAGCTTAGGGGCCAACAATGAGCAGTTCTTC. Translated: CASSLGANNEQFF.

This clone was seen only once. The chain links TRBV4-1 to TRBJ2-2; D is unclear. Trimming removed 1 base at V and 0 bases at J, with 12 bases between. Germline loops: CDR1 MGHRA, CDR2 YSYEKL. The CDR3 extends over 17 amino acids. CDR3 region: CASSQGSRWSNTGELFF. In nucleotides, the CDR3 is TGCGCCAGCAGCCAAGGTAGCCGATGGTCGAACACCGGGGAGCTGTTTTTT.

The V gene is TRBV7-9, the J gene TRBJ2-7; 8 nucleotides agree with TRBD2. CDR1 is SEHNR and CDR2 is FQNEAQ in the germline V gene (reference sequence). The CDR3 loop spans 12 amino acids. After removal of 1 base from V and 9 bases from J, the junction contained 2 bases not matched to a gene. CDR3 amino acids: CASSLGSGMQYF. As DNA, the CDR3 is TGTGCCAGCAGCTTAGGTAGCGGGATGCAGTACTTC.

V and J are TRBV27 and TRBJ2-2; D unresolved. Trimming removed 6 bases at V and 0 bases at J, with 14 bases between. This CDR3 is 16 amino acids long. In germline, CDR1 is MNHEY, CDR2 SMNVEV (reference sequence). The CDR3 loop is CASRLFPKSNTGELFF. DNA of the CDR3: TGTGCCAGCAGACTGTTTCCGAAGTCGAACACCGGGGAGCTGTTTTTT.

V usage is TRBV19 and J usage is TRBJ1-4; 7 bases map to TRBD1. CDR1 is LNHDA and CDR2 is SQIVND in the germline V gene (reference sequence). This CDR3 is 13 amino acids long. Trimming took 10 bases from V and 8 from J; bases not matched to a gene: 10. CDR3 sequence (DNA): TGTGCCATTTCGGACAGGTCGGGGGAAAAACTGTTTTTT. This gives the protein CAISDRSGEKLFF. Looking up the rest from reference TRBV19 and TRBJ1-4 gives the full variable domain: DGGITQSPKYLFRKEGQNVTLSCEQNLNHDAMYWYRQDPGQGLRLIYYSQIVNDFQKGDIAEGYSVSREKKESFPLTVTSAQKNPTAFYLCAISDRSGEKLFFGSGTQLSVL.

The CDR3 DNA sequence: TGTGCCAGTAGCTCAACAGGGGGCTATCAGCCCCAGCATTTT. This codes for CASSSTGGYQPQHF. The chain couples TRBV19 to TRBJ1-5, with TRBD1 matching over 9 bases. V trimming: 6 bases; J trimming: 5 bases; junction bases outside the gene matches: 5. This CDR3 region has 14 residues. Looked up from germline, CDR1 is LNHDA and CDR2 is SQIVND (reference sequence).

V and J are TRBV7-8 and TRBJ2-7; the D is unclear. Trimming took 6 bases from V and 1 from J, leaving 10 bases between them. The germline V gene encodes CDR1 SGHVS and CDR2 FQNEAQ. The CDR3 consists of 13 residues. The CDR3 DNA sequence: TGTGCCAGCAGTCTTCAGACTTCCTACGAGCAGTACTTC. This sequence encodes CASSLQTSYEQYF. Filled out from reference TRBV7-8 and TRBJ2-7, the complete variable domain reads GAGVSQSPRYKVAKRGQDVALRCDPISGHVSLFWYQQALGQGPEFLTYFQNEAQLDKSGLPSDRFFAERPEGSVSTLKIQRTQQEDSAVYLCASSLQTSYEQYFGPGTRLTVT.

The V call is TRBV7-6, the J call TRBJ1-1; a weak D match, TRBD1 (5 bases). Germline V gene sequence: CDR1 SGHVS, CDR2 FNYEAQ. The CDR3 runs 16 residues. Trimming removed 1 base from V and 0 bases from J, with 12 bases in between. The CDR3 is CASSLVFTGVNTEAFF. CDR3 nucleotides: TGTGCCAGCAGCTTAGTCTTCACAGGAGTGAACACTGAAGCTTTCTTT.

The chain carries TRBV29-1 and TRBJ2-5, with 8 nucleotides matching TRBD2. With 7 bases clipped from V and 1 base from J, the junction kept 5 bases outside the gene matches. The CDR3 is 13 residues long. Germline V gives CDR1 SQVTM, CDR2 ANQGSEA. CDR3 residues: CSGQTSVQETQYF. CDR3 bases: TGCAGCGGACAGACTAGCGTCCAAGAGACCCAGTACTTC.

This clone was seen just once. This sequence joins TRBV4-2 and TRBJ2-3; TRBD1 aligns across 8 bases. This CDR3 comprises 15 residues. Trimming cost V 2 bases and J 6 bases; bases outside gene matches: 7. Germline V gives CDR1 LGHNA, CDR2 YNFKEQ. DNA for the CDR3: TGTGCCAGCAGCCAACTTCGAGACAGGGGCGATACGCAGTATTTT. Its protein is CASSQLRDRGDTQYF.